The present T cell receptor beta chain was sequenced within a study of T cell responses to AZD1222 COVID-19 vaccine. The germline V gene has CDR1 PRHDT and CDR2 FYEKMQ (reference sequence). V gave up 5 bases and J gave up 10 bases; unmatched junction bases: 6. CDR3 length: 14 amino acids. Sequencing was performed with immunoSEQ multiplex PCR; in TCRdb, only in-frame clones are kept and a portion is missing. The table lists 100,000 to 120,000 clones, around 84% of them singletons. Concerning this clone itself: Its antigen is not known.

Study-wide findings and caveats: The study identified only five or six AZD1222 recipients as seropositive at baseline. The donor group comprised mostly white British people and more females; the analysis possibly underestimated clonal diversity.

The gene calls are TRBV13 and TRBJ1-6; 9 bases are a match to TRBD1. The starting material was peripheral blood, obtained on day 0 of AZD1222 vaccination. The TCR sequence derives from an adult in good health. The CDR3 spells CASSRTGAGSPLHF. In nucleotides, the CDR3 is TGTGCCAGCAGCCGGACAGGGGCAGGATCACCCCTCCACTTT.